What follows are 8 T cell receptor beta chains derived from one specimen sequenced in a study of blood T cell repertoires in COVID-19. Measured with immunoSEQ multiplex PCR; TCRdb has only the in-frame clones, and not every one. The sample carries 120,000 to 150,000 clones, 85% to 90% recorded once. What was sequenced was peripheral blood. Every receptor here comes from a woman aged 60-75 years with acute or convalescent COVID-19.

CDR3 sequence reads: CASRQGAETEAFF. The CDR3 bases are TGCGCCAGCAGACAGGGGGCGGAAACTGAAGCTTTCTTT. The rearrangement uses TRBV5-1 and TRBJ1-1; TRBD1 agrees at 9 bases. J was trimmed by 5 bases and V by 5 bases; bases with no gene match: 4. This CDR3 spans 13 amino acids. CDR1 and CDR2 from the germline V gene are SGHRS and YFSETQ. The full variable domain, in which reference TRBV5-1 and TRBJ1-1 provide the parts outside the CDR3, is KAGVTQTPRYLIKTRGQQVTLSCSPISGHRSVSWYQQTPGQGLQFLFEYFSETQRNKGNFPGRFSGRQFSNSRSEMNVSTLELGDSALYLCASRQGAETEAFFGQGTRLTVV.

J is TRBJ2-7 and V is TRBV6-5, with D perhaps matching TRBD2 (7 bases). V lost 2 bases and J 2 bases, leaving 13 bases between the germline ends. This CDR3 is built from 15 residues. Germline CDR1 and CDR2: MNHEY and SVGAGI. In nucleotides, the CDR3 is TGTGCCAGCAGTTACATGGGGGCGGGGGCCTACGAGCAGTACTTC. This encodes CASSYMGAGAYEQYF.

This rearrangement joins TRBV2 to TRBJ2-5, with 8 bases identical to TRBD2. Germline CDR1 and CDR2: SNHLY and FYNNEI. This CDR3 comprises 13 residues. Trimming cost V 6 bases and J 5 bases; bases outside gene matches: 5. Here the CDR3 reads CASSREGLETQYF. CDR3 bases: TGTGCCAGCAGCCGGGAGGGTTTGGAGACCCAGTACTTC.

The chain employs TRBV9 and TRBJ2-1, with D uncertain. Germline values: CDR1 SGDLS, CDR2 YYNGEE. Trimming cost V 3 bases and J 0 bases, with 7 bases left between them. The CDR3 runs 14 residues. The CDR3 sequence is CASSAQSSYNEQFF. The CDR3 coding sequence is TGTGCCAGCAGCGCCCAGTCCTCCTACAATGAGCAGTTCTTC. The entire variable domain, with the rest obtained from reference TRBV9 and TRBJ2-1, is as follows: DSGVTQTPKHLITATGQRVTLRCSPRSGDLSVYWYQQSLDQGLQFLIQYYNGEERAKGNILERFSAQQFPDLHSELNLSSLELGDSALYFCASSAQSSYNEQFFGPGTRLTVL.

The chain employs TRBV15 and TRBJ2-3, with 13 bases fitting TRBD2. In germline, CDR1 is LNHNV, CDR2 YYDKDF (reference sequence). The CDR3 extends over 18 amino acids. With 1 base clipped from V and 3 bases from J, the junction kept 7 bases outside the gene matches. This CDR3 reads CATSRGLAGGWGTDTQYF. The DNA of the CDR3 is TGTGCCACCAGCAGAGGACTAGCGGGGGGCTGGGGGACAGATACGCAGTATTTT.

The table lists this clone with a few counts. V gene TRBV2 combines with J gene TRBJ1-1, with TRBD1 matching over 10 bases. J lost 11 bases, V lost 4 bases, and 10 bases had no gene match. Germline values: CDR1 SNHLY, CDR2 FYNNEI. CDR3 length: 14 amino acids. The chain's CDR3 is CASSGPWDRGSAFF. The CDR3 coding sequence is TGTGCCAGCAGTGGCCCGTGGGACAGGGGATCGGCTTTCTTT.

CDR3 nucleotide sequence: TGCGCCAGCAGCTTGGCAGGGCGTCGAGGCAATCAGCCCCAGCATTTT. Protein product: CASSLAGRRGNQPQHF. The rearrangement joins TRBV5-1 to TRBJ1-5, with TRBD1 as a possible D gene (5 bases). Trimming shortened V by 0 bases and J by 2 bases, and 12 bases separated the two germline ends. The CDR3 totals 16 residues. Per germline, CDR1 SGHRS and CDR2 YFSETQ.

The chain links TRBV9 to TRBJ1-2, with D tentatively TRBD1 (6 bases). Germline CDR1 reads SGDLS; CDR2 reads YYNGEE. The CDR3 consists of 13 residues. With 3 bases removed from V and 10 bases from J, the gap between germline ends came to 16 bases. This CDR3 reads CASSALGQQNYTF. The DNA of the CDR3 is TGTGCCAGCAGCGCCCTCGGACAGCAGAACTACACCTTC. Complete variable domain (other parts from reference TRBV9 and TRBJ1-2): DSGVTQTPKHLITATGQRVTLRCSPRSGDLSVYWYQQSLDQGLQFLIQYYNGEERAKGNILERFSAQQFPDLHSELNLSSLELGDSALYFCASSALGQQNYTFGSGTRLTVV.